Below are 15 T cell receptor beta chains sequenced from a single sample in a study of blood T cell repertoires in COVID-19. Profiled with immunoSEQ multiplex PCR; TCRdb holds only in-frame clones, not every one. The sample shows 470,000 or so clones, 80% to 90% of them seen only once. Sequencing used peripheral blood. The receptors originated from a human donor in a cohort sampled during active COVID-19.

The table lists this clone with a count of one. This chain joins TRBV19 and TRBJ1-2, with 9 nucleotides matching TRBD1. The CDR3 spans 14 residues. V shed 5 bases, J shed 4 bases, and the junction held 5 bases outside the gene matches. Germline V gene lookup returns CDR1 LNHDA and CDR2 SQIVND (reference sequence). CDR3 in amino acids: CASSSWTGAYGYTF. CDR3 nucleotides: TGTGCCAGTAGTTCCTGGACAGGGGCCTATGGCTACACCTTC.

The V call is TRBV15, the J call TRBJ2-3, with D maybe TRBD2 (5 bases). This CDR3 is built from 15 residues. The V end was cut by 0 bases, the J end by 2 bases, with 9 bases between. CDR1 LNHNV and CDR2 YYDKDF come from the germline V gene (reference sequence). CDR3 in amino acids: CATSRDQRNTDTQYF. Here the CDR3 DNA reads TGTGCCACCAGCAGAGATCAGCGGAACACAGATACGCAGTATTTT. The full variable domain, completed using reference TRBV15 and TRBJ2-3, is DAMVIQNPRYQVTQFGKPVTLSCSQTLNHNVMYWYQQKSSQAPKLLFHYYDKDFNNEADTPDNFQSRRPNTSFCFLDIRSPGLGDTAMYLCATSRDQRNTDTQYFGPGTRLTVL.

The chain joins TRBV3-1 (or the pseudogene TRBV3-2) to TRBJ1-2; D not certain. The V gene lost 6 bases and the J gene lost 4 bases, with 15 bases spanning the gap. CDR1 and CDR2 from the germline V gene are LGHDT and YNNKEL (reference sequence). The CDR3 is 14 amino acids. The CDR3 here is CASSLRVPSYGYTF. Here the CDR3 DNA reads TGTGCCAGCAGTCTACGGGTCCCTTCCTATGGCTACACCTTC.

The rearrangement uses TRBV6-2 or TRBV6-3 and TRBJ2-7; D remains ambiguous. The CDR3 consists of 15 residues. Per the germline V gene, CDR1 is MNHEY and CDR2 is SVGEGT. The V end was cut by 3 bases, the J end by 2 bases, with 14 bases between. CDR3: CASSYGQSYAYEQYF. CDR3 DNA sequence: TGTGCCAGCAGTTATGGGCAGTCCTATGCCTACGAGCAGTACTTC.

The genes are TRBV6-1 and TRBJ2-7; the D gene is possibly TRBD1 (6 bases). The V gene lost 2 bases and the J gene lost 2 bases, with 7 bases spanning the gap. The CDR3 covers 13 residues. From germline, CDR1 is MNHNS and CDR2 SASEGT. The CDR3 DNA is TGTGCCAGCAGTGAAAGGGACACCTACGAGCAGTACTTC. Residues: CASSERDTYEQYF.

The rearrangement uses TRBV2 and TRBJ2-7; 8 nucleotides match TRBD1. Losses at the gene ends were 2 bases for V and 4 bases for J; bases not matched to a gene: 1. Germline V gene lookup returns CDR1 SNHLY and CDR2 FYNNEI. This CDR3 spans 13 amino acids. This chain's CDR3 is CASSEQGAYEQYF. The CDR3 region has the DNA TGTGCCAGCAGTGAACAGGGGGCGTACGAGCAGTACTTC.

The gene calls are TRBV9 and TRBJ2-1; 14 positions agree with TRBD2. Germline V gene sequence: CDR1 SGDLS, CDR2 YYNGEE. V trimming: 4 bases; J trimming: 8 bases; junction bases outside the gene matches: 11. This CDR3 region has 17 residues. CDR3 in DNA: TGTGCCAGCAGCCCCGGACTAGCGGGAGGCCTCGGCGATGAGCAGTTCTTC. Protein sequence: CASSPGLAGGLGDEQFF.

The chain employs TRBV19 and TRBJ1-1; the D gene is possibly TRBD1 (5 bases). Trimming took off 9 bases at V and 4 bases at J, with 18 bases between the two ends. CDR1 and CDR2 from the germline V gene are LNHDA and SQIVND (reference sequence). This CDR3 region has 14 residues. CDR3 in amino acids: CASRWGVSGTEAFF. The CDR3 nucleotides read TGTGCCAGCCGGTGGGGGGTTTCGGGCACTGAAGCTTTCTTT. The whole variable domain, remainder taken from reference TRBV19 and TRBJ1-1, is DGGITQSPKYLFRKEGQNVTLSCEQNLNHDAMYWYRQDPGQGLRLIYYSQIVNDFQKGDIAEGYSVSREKKESFPLTVTSAQKNPTAFYLCASRWGVSGTEAFFGQGTRLTVV.

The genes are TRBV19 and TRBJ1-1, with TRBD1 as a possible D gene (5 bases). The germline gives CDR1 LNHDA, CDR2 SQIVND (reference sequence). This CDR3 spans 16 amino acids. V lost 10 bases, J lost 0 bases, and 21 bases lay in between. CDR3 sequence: CATQSGGRRMNTEAFF. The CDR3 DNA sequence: TGTGCCACCCAGAGTGGGGGGAGGAGGATGAACACTGAAGCTTTCTTT.

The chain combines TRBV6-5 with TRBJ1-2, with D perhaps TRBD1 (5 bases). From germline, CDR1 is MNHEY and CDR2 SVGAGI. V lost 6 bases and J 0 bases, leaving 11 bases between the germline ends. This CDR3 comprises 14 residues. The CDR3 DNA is TGTGCCAGCAGGGCAGGGATAGCTAACTATGGCTACACCTTC. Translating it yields CASRAGIANYGYTF.

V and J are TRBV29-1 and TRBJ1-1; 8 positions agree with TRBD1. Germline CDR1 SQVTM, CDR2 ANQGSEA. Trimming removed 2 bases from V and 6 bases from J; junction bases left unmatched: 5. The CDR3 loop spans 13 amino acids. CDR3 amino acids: CSVEPGGNAEAFF. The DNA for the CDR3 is TGCAGCGTTGAACCAGGGGGCAATGCTGAAGCTTTCTTT.

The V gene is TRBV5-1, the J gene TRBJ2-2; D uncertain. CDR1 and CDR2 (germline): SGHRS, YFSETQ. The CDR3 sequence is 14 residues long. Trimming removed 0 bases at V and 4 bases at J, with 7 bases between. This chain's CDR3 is CASSLGHSTGELFF. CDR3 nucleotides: TGCGCCAGCAGCTTGGGACACAGCACCGGGGAGCTGTTTTTT.

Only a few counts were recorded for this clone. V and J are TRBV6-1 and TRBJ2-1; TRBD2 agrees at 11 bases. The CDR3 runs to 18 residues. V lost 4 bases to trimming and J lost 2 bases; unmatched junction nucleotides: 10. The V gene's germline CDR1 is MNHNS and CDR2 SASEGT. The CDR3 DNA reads TGTGCCAGCAGTGCACGTGGTAGCGGGAGGGTGACCTACAATGAGCAGTTCTTC. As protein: CASSARGSGRVTYNEQFF.

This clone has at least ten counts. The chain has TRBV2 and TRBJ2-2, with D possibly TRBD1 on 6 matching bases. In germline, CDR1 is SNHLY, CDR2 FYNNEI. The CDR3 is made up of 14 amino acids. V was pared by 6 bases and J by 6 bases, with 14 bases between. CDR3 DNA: TGTGCCAGCAGCGACAGGTACATCGCCGGGGAGCTGTTTTTT. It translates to CASSDRYIAGELFF.

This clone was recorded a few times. The CDR3 sequence: CASSLLLADQETQYF. CDR3 nucleotide sequence: TGTGCCAGCAGTTTATTACTAGCGGATCAAGAGACCCAGTACTTC. The chain has TRBV27 and TRBJ2-5, with 8 bases that match TRBD2. The germline CDR1 and CDR2 sequences are MNHEY and SMNVEV (reference sequence). V lost 1 base, J lost 2 bases, and 3 bases stayed unmatched. This CDR3 region has 15 residues.